This entry is about one T cell receptor beta chain. Its antigen remains unknown. Use of 60 Vbeta and 13 Jbeta primers characterized the PCR. Measured with immunoSEQ multiplex PCR; TCRdb has only the in-frame clones, and not every one. The top ten clones hold about 2.9% of a sample with 150,000 to 200,000 clones, about three quarters of them seen once. This entry comes from a study of cytomegalovirus exposure and HLA in healthy donors. General study findings and limits: Across all donors, roughly uniform sequencing depth was an assumption of the presence/absence analyses. Cytomegalovirus-associated TCR beta chains were listed, numbering some 150.

Though probably carrying unrecorded immune exposures, donors were nominally healthy at sampling. This CDR3 contains 21 residues. J gave up 0 bases and V 0 bases, and 16 bases lay outside the gene matches. The germline V gene has CDR1 SGDLS and CDR2 YYNGEE. This clonotype was sampled from a female donor in good health and CMV-seronegative. The chain has TRBV9 and TRBJ1-3; 9 nucleotides agree with TRBD1. Source material: PBMCs. CDR3 coding DNA: TGTGCCAGCAGCGTAGCTCCTACGGGACAGGGAAGAATCAGCTCTGGAAACACCATATATTTT. This translates into CASSVAPTGQGRISSGNTIYF.